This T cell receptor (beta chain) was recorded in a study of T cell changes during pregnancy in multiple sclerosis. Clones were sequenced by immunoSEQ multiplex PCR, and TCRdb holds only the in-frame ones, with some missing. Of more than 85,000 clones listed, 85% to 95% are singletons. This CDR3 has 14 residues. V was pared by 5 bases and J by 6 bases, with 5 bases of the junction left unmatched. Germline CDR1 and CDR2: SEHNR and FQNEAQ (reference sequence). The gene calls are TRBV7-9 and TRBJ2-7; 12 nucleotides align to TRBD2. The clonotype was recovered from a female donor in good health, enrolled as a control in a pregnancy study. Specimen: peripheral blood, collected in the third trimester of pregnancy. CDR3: CASSRLAGEGEQYF. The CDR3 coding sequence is TGTGCCAGCAGCAGACTAGCGGGAGAGGGCGAGCAGTACTTC.